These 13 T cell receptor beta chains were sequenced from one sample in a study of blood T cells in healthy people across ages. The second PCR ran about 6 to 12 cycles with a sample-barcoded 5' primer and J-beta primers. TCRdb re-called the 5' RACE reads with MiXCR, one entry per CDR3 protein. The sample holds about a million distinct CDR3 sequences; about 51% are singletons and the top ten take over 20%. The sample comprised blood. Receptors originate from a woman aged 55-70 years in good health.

DNA for the CDR3: TGTGCCAGCAGCCGCTCGCAGGGGGAGACCCAGTACTTC. Protein sequence: CASSRSQGETQYF. V gene TRBV7-9 combines with J gene TRBJ2-5, with D tentatively TRBD1 (6 bases). This CDR3 spans 13 amino acids. Germline loops: CDR1 SEHNR, CDR2 FQNEAQ (reference sequence). The V gene lost 5 bases and the J gene lost 5 bases, with 12 bases spanning the gap.

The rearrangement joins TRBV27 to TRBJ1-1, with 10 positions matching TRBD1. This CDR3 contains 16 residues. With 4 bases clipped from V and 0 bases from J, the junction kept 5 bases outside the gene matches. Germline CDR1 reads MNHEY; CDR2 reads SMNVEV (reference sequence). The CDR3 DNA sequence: TGTGCCAGCAGTTACTGGACAGGGGGGATGAACACTGAAGCTTTCTTT. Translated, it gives CASSYWTGGMNTEAFF.

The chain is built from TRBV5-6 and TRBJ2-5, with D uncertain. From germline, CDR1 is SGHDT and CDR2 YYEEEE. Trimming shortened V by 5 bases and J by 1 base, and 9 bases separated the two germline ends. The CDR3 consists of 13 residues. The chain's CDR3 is CASRHRSQETQYF. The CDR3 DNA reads TGTGCCAGCAGACACCGGTCCCAAGAGACCCAGTACTTC.

This chain's CDR3 is CASSSTGQGHTDTQYF. The CDR3 DNA sequence: TGTGCCAGCAGCTCGACGGGACAGGGACATACAGATACGCAGTATTTT. The chain couples TRBV7-9 to TRBJ2-3; 9 bases are a match to TRBD1. The germline V gene encodes CDR1 SEHNR and CDR2 FQNEAQ (reference sequence). V shed 4 bases and J 3 bases; nucleotides not matched to a gene: 8. This CDR3 spans 16 amino acids.

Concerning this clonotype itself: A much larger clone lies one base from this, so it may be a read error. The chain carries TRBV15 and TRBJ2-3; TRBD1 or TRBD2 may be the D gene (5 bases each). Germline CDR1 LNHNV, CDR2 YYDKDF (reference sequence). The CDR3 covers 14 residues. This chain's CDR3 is CATNRGTGTDTQYF. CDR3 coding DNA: TGTGCCACCAACAGAGGGACCGGCACAGATACGCAGTATTTT. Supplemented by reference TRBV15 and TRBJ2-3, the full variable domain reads DAMVIQNPRYQVTQFGKPVTLSCSQTLNHNVMYWYQQKSSQAPKLLFHYYDKDFNNEADTPDNFQSRRPNTSFCFLDIRSPGLGDTAMYLCATNRGTGTDTQYFGPGTRLTVL.

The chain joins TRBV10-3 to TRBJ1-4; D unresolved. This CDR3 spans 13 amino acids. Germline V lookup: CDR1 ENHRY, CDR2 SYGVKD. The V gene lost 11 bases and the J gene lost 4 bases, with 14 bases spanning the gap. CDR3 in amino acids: CASAADFNEKLFF. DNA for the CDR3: TGTGCCTCAGCGGCAGATTTTAATGAAAAACTGTTTTTT.

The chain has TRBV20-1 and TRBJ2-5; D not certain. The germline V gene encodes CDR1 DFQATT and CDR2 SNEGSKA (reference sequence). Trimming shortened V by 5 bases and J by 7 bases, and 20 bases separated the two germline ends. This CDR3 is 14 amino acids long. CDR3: CSASYGETRGTQYF. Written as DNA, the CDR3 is TGCAGTGCTTCCTATGGGGAAACAAGAGGGACCCAGTACTTC.

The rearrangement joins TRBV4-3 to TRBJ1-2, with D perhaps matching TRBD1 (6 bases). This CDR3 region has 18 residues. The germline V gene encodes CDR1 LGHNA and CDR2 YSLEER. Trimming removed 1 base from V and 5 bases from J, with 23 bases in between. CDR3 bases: TGCGCCAGCAGCCAAGTGGGGGGGAGATTACAGGGATATTATGGCTACACCTTC. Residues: CASSQVGGRLQGYYGYTF.

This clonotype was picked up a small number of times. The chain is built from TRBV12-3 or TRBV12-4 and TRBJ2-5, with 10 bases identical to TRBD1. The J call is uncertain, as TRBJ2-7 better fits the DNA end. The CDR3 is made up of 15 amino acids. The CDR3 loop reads CASSLAGTGDYEQYF. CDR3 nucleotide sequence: TGTGCCAGCAGTTTAGCCGGGACAGGGGACTACGAGCAGTACTTC.

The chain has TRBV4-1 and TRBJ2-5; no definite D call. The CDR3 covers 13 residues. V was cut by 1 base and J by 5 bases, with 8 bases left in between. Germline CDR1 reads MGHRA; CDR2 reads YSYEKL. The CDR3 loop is CASSQASWETQYF. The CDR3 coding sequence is TGCGCCAGCAGCCAAGCTTCCTGGGAGACCCAGTACTTC.

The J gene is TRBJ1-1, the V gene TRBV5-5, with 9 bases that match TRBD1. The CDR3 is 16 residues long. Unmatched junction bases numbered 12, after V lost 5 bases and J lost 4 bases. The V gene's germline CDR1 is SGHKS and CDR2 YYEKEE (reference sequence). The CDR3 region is CASRRGTGSVVTEAFF. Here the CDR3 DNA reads TGTGCCAGCAGACGGGGGACAGGGAGTGTGGTCACTGAAGCTTTCTTT.

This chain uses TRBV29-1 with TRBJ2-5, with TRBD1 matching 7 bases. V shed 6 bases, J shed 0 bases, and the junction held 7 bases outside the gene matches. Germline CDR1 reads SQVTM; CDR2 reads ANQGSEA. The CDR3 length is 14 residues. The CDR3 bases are TGCAGCGTCGTCCCGACAGGGTACCAAGAGACCCAGTACTTC. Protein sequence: CSVVPTGYQETQYF.

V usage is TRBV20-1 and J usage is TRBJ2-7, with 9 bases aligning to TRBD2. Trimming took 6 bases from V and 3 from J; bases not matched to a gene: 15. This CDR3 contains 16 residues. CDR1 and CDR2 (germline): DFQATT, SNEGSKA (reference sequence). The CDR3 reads CSAGSSGSGLGYEQYF. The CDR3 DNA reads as TGCAGTGCCGGCAGTAGCGGGAGTGGTCTAGGCTACGAGCAGTACTTC.